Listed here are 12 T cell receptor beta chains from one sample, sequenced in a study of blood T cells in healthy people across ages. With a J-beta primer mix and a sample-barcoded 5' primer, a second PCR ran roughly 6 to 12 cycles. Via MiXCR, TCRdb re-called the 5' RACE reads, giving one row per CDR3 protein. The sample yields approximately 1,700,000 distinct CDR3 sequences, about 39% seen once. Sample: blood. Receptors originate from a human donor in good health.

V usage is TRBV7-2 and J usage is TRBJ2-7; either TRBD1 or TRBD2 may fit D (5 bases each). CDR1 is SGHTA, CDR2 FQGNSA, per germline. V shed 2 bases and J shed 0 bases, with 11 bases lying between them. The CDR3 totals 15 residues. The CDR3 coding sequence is TGTGCCAGCAGCTTAATAGCAGGGACCTCCTACGAGCAGTACTTC. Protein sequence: CASSLIAGTSYEQYF.

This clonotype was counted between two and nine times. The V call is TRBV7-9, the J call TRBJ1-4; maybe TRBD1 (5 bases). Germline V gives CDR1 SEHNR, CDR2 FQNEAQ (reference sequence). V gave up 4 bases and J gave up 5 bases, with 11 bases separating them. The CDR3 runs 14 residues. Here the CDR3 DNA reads TGTGCCAGCAGCTCGACAGCAATAAATGAAAAACTGTTTTTT. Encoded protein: CASSSTAINEKLFF.

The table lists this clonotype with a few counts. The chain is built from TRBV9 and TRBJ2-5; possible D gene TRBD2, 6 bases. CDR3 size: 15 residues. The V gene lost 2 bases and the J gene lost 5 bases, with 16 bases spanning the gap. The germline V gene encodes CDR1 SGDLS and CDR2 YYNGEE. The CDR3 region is CASSVASDSGETQYF. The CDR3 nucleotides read TGTGCCAGCAGCGTGGCTAGCGACAGCGGGGAGACCCAGTACTTC.

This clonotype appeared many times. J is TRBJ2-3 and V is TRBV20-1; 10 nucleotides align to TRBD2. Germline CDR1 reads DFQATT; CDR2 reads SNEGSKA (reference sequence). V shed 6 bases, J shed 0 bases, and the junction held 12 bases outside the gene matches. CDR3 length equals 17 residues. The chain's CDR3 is CSAMESSGSSSTDTQYF. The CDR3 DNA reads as TGCAGTGCCATGGAGTCTAGCGGGAGCTCTAGCACAGATACGCAGTATTTT.

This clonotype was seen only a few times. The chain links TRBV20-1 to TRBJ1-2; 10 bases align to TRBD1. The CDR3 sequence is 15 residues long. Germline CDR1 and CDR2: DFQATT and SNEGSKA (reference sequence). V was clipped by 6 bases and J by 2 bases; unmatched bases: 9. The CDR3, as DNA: TGCAGTGCGTCCGATCCGGGACAGGGGAACTATGGCTACACCTTC. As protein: CSASDPGQGNYGYTF.

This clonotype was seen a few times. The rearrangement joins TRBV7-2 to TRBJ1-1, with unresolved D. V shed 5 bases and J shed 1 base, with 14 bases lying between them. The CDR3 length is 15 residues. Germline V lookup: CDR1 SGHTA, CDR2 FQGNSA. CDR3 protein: CASSPLLGQNTEAFF. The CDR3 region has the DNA TGTGCCAGCAGCCCTCTCTTGGGCCAGAACACTGAAGCTTTCTTT.

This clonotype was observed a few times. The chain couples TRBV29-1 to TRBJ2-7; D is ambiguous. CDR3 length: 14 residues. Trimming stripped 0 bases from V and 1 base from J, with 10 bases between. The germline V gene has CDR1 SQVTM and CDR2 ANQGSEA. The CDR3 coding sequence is TGCAGCGTTGAAGATTCCAGACGTTCCTACGAGCAGTACTTC. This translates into CSVEDSRRSYEQYF.

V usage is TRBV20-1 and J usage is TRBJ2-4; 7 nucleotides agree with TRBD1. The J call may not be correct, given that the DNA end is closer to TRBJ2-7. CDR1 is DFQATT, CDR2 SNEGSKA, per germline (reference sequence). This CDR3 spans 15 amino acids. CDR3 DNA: TGCAGTGCGCCTTTTTCCGGGACAGCAAGTTACGAGCAGTACTTC. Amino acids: CSAPFSGTASYEQYF.

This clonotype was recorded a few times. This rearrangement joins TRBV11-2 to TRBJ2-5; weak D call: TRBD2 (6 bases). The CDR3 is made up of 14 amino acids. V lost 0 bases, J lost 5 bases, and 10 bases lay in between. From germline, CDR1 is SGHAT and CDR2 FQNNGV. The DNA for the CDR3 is TGTGCCAGCAGCTTAGATCGGGGGTTTGAGACCCAGTACTTC. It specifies CASSLDRGFETQYF.

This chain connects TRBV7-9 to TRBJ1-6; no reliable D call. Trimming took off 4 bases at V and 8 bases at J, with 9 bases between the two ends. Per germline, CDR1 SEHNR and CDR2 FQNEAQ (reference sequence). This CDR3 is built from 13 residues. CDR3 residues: CASSSREDSPLHF. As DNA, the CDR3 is TGTGCCAGCAGCTCCCGGGAAGATTCACCCCTCCACTTT. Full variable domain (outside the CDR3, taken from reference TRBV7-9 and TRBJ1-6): DTGVSQNPRHKITKRGQNVTFRCDPISEHNRLYWYRQTLGQGPEFLTYFQNEAQLEKSRLLSDRFSAERPKGSFSTLEIQRTEQGDSAMYLCASSSREDSPLHFGNGTRLTVT.

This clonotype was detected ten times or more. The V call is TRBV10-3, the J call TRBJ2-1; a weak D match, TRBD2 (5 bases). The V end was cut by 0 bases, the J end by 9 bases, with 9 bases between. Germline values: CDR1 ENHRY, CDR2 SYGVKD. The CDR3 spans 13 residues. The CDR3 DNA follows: TGTGCCATCAGTGAGTCGACGGACTCTGAGCAGTTCTTC. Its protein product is CAISESTDSEQFF.

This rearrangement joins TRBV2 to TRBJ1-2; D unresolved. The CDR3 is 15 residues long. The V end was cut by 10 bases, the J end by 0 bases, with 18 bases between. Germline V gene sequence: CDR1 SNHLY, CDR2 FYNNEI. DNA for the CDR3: TGTGCCACCAGCAGAGTGGGCAGGACTAACTATGGCTACACCTTC. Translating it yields CATSRVGRTNYGYTF.